The 2 T cell receptor beta chains below come from one sample, sequenced in a study of quantifying T cell responses using KT2 cells. Study context: Reverse transcription used primers in the TCR alpha and beta constant regions.

A single-stranded UMI oligo with SP2 sequence was ligated to cDNA 3' ends. An equimolar mix of RC1.1 and RC1.2 primed the beta chain across TRBC1 and TRBC2. MiXCR was run by TCRdb on the UMI-ligation and nested PCR reads, yielding one entry per CDR3 protein. The profile covers some 48,000 distinct CDR3 sequences, with around 10% appearing a single time and roughly a tenth taken by the ten largest. Specimen: PBMCs spiked with cells of the T cell clone KT2. These receptors all stem from a human donor.

This clonotype showed up just a few times. The V call is TRBV10-3, the J call TRBJ1-4, with D hard to call. V was trimmed by 4 bases and J by 3 bases, leaving 9 bases between them. Germline V gene data show CDR1 as ENHRY and CDR2 as SYGVKD. The CDR3 loop spans 14 amino acids. The CDR3, as DNA: TGTGCCATCAGTGGAGGAGGATCTAATGAAAAACTGTTTTTT. It is translated as CAISGGGSNEKLFF.

This clonotype has ten or more counts. The CDR3 sequence: CASSRVITNRELAFF. CDR3 DNA: TGCGCCAGCAGCCGAGTAATTACGAATCGAGAGTTGGCTTTCTTT. This chain joins TRBV4-1 and TRBJ1-1, with unresolved D. Trimming shortened V by 4 bases and J by 11 bases, and 23 bases separated the two germline ends. This CDR3 is 15 amino acids long. CDR1 and CDR2 from the germline V gene are MGHRA and YSYEKL.